This TCR beta chain was sequenced during a study of blood T cell repertoires in COVID-19. As for the study in general: Sites in the United States, Italy and Spain provided acute and convalescent COVID-19 samples.

V was pared by 5 bases and J by 7 bases, with 20 bases between. Looked up from germline, CDR1 is SEHNR and CDR2 is FQNEAQ (reference sequence). The length of the CDR3 is 16 residues. This clone was detected only once. Libraries were prepared by immunoSEQ multiplex PCR; TCRdb keeps only in-frame clonotypes and omits some of them. Of 180,000 or so clones in the sample, 65% to 85% were seen once. The clonotype was recovered from a woman in her sixties who had recovered from COVID-19. This sequence joins TRBV7-9 and TRBJ2-2, with a tentative D call TRBD2 (7 bases). Sample: PBMCs or T cells enriched from blood (not recorded which). In DNA, the CDR3 is TGTGCCAGCAGCCTCATTGGGGGGGCTCACGGCGGGGAGCTGTTTTTT. This translates into CASSLIGGAHGGELFF. The complete variable domain, with remaining parts taken from reference TRBV7-9 and TRBJ2-2, reads DTGVSQNPRHKITKRGQNVTFRCDPISEHNRLYWYRQTLGQGPEFLTYFQNEAQLEKSRLLSDRFSAERPKGSFSTLEIQRTEQGDSAMYLCASSLIGGAHGGELFFGEGSRLTVL.